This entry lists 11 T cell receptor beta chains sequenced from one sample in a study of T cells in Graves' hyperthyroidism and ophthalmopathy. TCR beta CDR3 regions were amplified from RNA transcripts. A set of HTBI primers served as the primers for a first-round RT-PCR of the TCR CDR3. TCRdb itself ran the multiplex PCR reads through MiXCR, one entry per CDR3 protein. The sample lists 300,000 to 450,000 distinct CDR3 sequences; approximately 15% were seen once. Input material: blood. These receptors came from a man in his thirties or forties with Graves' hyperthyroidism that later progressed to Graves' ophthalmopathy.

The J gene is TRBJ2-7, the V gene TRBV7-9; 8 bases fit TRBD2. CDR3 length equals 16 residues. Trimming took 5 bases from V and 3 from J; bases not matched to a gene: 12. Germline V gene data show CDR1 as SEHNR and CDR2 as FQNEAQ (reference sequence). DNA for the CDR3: TGTGCCAGCAGCCCCCTTTCAGCGGGGGAGGACTACGAGCAGTACTTC. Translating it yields CASSPLSAGEDYEQYF.

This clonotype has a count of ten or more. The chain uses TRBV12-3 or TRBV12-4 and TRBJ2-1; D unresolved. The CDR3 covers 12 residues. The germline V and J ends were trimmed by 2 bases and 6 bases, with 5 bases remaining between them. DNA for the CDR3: TGTGCCAGCAGTTTAACACCCAATGAGCAGTTCTTC. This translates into CASSLTPNEQFF.

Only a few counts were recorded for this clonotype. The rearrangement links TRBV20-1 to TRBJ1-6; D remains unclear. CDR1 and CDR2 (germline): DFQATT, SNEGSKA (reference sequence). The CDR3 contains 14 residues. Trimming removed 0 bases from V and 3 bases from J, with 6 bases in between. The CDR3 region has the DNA TGCAGTGCTAGAGAGGGGTACTATAATTCACCCCTCCACTTT. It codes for CSAREGYYNSPLHF.

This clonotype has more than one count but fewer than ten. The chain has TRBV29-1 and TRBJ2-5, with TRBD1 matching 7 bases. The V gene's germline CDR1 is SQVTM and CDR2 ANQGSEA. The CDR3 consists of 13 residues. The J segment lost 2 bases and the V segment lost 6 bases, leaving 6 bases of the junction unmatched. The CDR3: CSVYGTAQETQYF. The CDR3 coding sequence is TGCAGCGTGTACGGGACAGCGCAAGAGACCCAGTACTTC. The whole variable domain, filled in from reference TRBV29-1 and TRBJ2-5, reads SAVISQKPSRDICQRGTSLTIQCQVDSQVTMMFWYRQQPGQSLTLIATANQGSEATYESGFVIDKFPISRPNLTFSTLTVSNMSPEDSSIYLCSVYGTAQETQYFGPGTRLLVL.

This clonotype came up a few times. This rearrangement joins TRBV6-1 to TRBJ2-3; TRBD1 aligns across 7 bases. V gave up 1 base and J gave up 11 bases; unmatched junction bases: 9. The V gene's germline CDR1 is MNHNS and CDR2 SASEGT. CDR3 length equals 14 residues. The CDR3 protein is CASSEGPGQFMQYF. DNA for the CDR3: TGTGCCAGCAGTGAAGGCCCGGGACAGTTTATGCAGTATTTT.

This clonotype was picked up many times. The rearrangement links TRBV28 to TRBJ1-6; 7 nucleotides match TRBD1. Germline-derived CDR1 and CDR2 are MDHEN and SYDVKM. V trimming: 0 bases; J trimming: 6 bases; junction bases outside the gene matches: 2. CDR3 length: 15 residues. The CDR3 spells CASSLWAGGNSPLHF. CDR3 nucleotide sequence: TGTGCCAGCAGTTTATGGGCAGGGGGTAATTCACCCCTCCACTTT.

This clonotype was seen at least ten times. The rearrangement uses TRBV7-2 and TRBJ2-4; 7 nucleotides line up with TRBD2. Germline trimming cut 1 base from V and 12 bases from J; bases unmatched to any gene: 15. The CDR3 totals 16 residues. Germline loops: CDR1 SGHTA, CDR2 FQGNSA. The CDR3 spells CASSLVGSGASSGQYF. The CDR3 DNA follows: TGTGCCAGCAGCTTAGTTGGCAGCGGGGCCTCCTCGGGTCAGTACTTC.

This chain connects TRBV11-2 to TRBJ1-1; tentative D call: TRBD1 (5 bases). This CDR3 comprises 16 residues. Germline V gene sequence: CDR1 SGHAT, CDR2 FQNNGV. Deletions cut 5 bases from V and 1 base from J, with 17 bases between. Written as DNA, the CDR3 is TGTGCCAGCAGCCGACCGGGGGTCCCGGGGAACACTGAAGCTTTCTTT. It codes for CASSRPGVPGNTEAFF.

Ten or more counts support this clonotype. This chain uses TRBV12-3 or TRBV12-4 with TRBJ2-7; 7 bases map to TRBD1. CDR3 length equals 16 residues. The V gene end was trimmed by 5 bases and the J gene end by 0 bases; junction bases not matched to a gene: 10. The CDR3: CASSRPGQKSSYEQYF. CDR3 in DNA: TGTGCCAGCAGTCGACCGGGACAGAAGAGCTCCTACGAGCAGTACTTC.

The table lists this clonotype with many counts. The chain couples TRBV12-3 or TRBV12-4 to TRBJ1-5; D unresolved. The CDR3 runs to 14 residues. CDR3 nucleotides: TGTGCTACGGGAAGATCTGAGGGCAATCAGCCCCAGCATTTT. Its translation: CATGRSEGNQPQHF.

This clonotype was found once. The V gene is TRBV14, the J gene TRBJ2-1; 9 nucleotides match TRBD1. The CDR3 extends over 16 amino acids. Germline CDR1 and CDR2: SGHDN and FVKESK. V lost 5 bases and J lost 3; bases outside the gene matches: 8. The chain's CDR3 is CASSDTPGQGYNEQFF. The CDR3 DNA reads TGTGCCAGCAGCGACACTCCGGGACAGGGCTACAATGAGCAGTTCTTC.